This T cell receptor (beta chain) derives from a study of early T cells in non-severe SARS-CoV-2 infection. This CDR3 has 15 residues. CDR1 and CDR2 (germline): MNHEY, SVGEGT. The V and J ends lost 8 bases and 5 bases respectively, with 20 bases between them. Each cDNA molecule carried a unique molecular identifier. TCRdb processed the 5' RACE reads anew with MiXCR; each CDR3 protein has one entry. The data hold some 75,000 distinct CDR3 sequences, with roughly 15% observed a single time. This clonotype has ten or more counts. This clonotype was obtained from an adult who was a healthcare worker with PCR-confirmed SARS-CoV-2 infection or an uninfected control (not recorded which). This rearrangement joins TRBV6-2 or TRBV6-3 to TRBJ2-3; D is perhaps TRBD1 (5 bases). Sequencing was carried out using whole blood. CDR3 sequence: CASRRGENPGDTQYF. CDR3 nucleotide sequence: TGTGCCAGCCGTAGGGGTGAAAACCCGGGAGATACGCAGTATTTT.